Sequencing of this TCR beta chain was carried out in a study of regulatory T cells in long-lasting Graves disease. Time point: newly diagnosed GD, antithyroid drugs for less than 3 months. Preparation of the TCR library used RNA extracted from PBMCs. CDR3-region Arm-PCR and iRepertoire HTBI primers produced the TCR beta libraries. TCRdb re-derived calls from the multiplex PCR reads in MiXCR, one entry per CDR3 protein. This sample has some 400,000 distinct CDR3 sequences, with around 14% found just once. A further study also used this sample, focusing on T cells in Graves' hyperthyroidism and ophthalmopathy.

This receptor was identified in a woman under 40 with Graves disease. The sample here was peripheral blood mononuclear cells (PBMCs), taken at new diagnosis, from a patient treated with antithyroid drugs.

The CDR3 is CASRAVGQPHEQYF. The CDR3 DNA follows: TGTGCCAGTAGGGCGGTCGGACAGCCCCACGAGCAGTACTTC. This chain links TRBV19 with TRBJ2-7; TRBD1 is a possible D gene (6 bases). Trimming left V 6 bases short and J 5 bases short, with 17 bases between. CDR3 size: 14 residues. CDR1 LNHDA and CDR2 SQIVND come from the germline V gene (reference sequence).